The clone carrying this T cell receptor (beta chain) was recorded only once. These data come from a study of blood T cell repertoires in COVID-19. Whole-study context: Sites in the United States, Italy and Spain provided acute and convalescent COVID-19 samples. Sample material is recorded as cDNA or gDNA derived from T cells, B-cell-depleted T cells, or PBMCs.

Germline loops: CDR1 SGHVS, CDR2 FNYEAQ. The trim removed 2 bases at V and 8 bases at J, leaving 7 bases unmatched. The CDR3 loop spans 15 amino acids. In the study's own analysis: Nucleated cell counts were estimated from reference gene primer amplification. Clones were sequenced by immunoSEQ multiplex PCR, and TCRdb holds only the in-frame ones, with some missing. The DNA gave D and trimming, while V, J and clone size come from that table. The repertoire holds 350,000 or so clones, about 87% seen once, with about 10% in the top ten. Seattle researchers signed up patients amid active infection and tracked them longitudinally.

This TCR derives from a woman aged 25 to 39 with COVID-19, enrolled during active disease. Specimen: peripheral blood. The chain links TRBV7-6 to TRBJ2-7; TRBD2 matches at 12 bases. The CDR3 is CASSLTTSGSFQQYF. DNA for the CDR3: TGTGCCAGCAGCTTAACGACTAGCGGGAGTTTCCAGCAGTACTTC.